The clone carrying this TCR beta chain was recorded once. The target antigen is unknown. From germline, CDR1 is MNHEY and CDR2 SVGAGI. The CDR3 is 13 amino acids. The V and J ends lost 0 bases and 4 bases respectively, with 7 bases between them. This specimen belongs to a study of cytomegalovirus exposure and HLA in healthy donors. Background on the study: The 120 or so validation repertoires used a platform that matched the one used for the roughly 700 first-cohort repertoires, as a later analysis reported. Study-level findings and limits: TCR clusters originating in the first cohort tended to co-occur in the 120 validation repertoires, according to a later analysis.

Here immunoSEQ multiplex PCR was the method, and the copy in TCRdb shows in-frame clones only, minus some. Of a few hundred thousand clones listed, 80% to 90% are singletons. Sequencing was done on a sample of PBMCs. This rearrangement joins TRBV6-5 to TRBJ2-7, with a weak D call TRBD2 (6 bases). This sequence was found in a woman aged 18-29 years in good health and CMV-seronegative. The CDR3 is CASSYSEGYEQYF. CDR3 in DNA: TGTGCCAGCAGTTACTCGGAGGGATACGAGCAGTACTTC.